The 28 T cell receptor beta chains given below trace back to one sample, sequenced in a study of CD8 T cells in Susac syndrome. An input of roughly 0.45 to 1 ug of RNA was subjected to reverse transcription using random hexamers. TCRdb redid the calling of the immunoSEQ multiplex PCR reads with MiXCR, one entry per CDR3 protein. Among over 150,000 distinct CDR3 sequences listed, around 95% were seen once. The sequencing input was CD4+ T cells from PBMCs. The receptors here all came from a human donor with Susac syndrome.

The V call is TRBV30, the J call TRBJ1-2; TRBD1 matches at 10 bases. The CDR3 consists of 14 residues. Trimming took 1 base from V and 6 from J; bases not matched to a gene: 5. Germline CDR1 reads GTSNPN; CDR2 reads SVGIG (reference sequence). The CDR3 nucleotides read TGTGCCTGGAGTGGGGGACAGGGGAGCGATGGCTACACCTTC. This translates into CAWSGGQGSDGYTF. Combining the CDR3 with reference TRBV30 and TRBJ1-2 gives the whole variable domain SQTIHQWPATLVQPVGSPLSLECTVEGTSNPNLYWYRQAAGRGLQLLFYSVGIGQISSEVPQNLSASRPQDRQFILSSKKLLLSDSGFYLCAWSGGQGSDGYTFGSGTRLTVV.

The chain uses TRBV9 and TRBJ2-7, with TRBD1 matching over 9 bases. The CDR3 sequence is 14 residues long. CDR1 and CDR2 (germline): SGDLS, YYNGEE. V trimming: 4 bases; J trimming: 6 bases; junction bases outside the gene matches: 8. The CDR3 loop reads CASSPVGTGSEQYF. CDR3 sequence (DNA): TGTGCCAGCAGCCCGGTGGGGACAGGGTCCGAGCAGTACTTC.

The chain employs TRBV20-1 and TRBJ2-3, with 7 bases lining up with TRBD2. Unmatched junction bases numbered 8, after V lost 2 bases and J lost 6 bases. Germline values: CDR1 DFQATT, CDR2 SNEGSKA (reference sequence). CDR3 size: 14 residues. The DNA for the CDR3 is TGCAGTGCTAGATCGGCGGGAGAGGGGGATACGCAGTATTTT. Its protein is CSARSAGEGDTQYF.

This chain links TRBV2 with TRBJ2-6; no clear D. The germline V gene encodes CDR1 SNHLY and CDR2 FYNNEI. Trimming took 4 bases from V and 0 from J, leaving 7 bases between them. The CDR3 contains 15 residues. The CDR3 nucleotides read TGTGCCAGCAGTGCAGGAGTCTCTGGGGCCAACGTCCTGACTTTC. Translating it yields CASSAGVSGANVLTF.

The CDR3: CASSNTPGNYGYTF. The CDR3 bases are TGCGCCAGCTCGAATACCCCAGGGAACTATGGCTACACCTTC. This chain uses TRBV4-3 with TRBJ1-2; TRBD1 might be the D (5 bases). The CDR3 is made up of 14 amino acids. CDR1 and CDR2 from the germline V gene are LGHNA and YSLEER. Trimming shortened V by 8 bases and J by 2 bases, and 15 bases separated the two germline ends.

With regard to this clonotype: At one end the junction does not follow the germline gene, possibly because of a read error. This chain connects TRBV7-7 to TRBJ2-5, with D hard to call. Germline CDR1 and CDR2: SSHAT and FNYEAQ (reference sequence). CDR3 size: 14 residues. The CDR3 DNA follows: TGTGCTAGCAGCCCCGTCTGGGGTCAAGAGACCCAGTACTTC. It yields the protein CASSPVWGQETQYF.

The rearrangement joins TRBV6-2 or TRBV6-3 to TRBJ2-3; D is unresolved. Deletions cut 0 bases from V and 1 base from J, with 17 bases between. This CDR3 comprises 18 residues. Germline lookup yields CDR1 MNHEY and CDR2 SVGEGT. CDR3 coding DNA: TGTGCCAGCAGTTACTCGGCCACTACTCTGCGCCGCACAGATACGCAGTATTTT. This gives the protein CASSYSATTLRRTDTQYF.

The chain couples TRBV29-1 to TRBJ1-1, with D perhaps matching TRBD1 (6 bases). Germline V gene data show CDR1 as SQVTM and CDR2 as ANQGSEA. Trimming pared 3 bases from V and 0 bases from J, leaving 23 bases between. The CDR3 consists of 18 residues. The CDR3 nucleotides are TGCAGCGTTGATCGACTTAGGCAGGGGCGGATGGTGAACACTGAAGCTTTCTTT. This encodes CSVDRLRQGRMVNTEAFF.

This chain uses TRBV29-1 with TRBJ1-1; possibly TRBD1 for D (6 bases). CDR3 length equals 13 residues. V lost 7 bases and J 0 bases, leaving 12 bases between the germline ends. Germline CDR1 reads SQVTM; CDR2 reads ANQGSEA. As DNA, the CDR3 is TGCAGCGCACACAGGGATATGAACACTGAAGCTTTCTTT. Translated: CSAHRDMNTEAFF.

The genes are TRBV5-1 and TRBJ1-2, with TRBD1 identical over 7 bases. The CDR3 spans 14 residues. V gave up 4 bases and J gave up 7 bases; unmatched junction bases: 10. Germline CDR1 is SGHRS and CDR2 is YFSETQ. CDR3 sequence (DNA): TGCGCCAGCAGCACAACCGACAGGGTGGGTGGCTACACCTTC. Translated: CASSTTDRVGGYTF.

The V gene is TRBV12-3 or TRBV12-4, the J gene TRBJ2-5, with 8 positions matching TRBD2. V trimming: 4 bases; J trimming: 4 bases; junction bases outside the gene matches: 5. This CDR3 is 14 amino acids long. CDR3 nucleotide sequence: TGTGCCAGCAGTTCGGGGGGGCTGGGAGAGACCCAGTACTTC. Translating gives CASSSGGLGETQYF.

This clonotype was recorded only once. The rearrangement links TRBV29-1 to TRBJ1-4; D possibly corresponds to TRBD1 (5 bases). CDR3 length equals 15 residues. The V gene lost 5 bases and the J gene lost 0 bases, with 13 bases spanning the gap. CDR1 and CDR2 (germline): SQVTM, ANQGSEA. The CDR3 spells CSVSGEKTTNEKLFF. CDR3 bases: TGCAGCGTTTCGGGGGAAAAGACAACTAATGAAAAACTGTTTTTT.

This clonotype came up once. This rearrangement joins TRBV5-1 to TRBJ2-7; D not resolved. Per germline, CDR1 SGHRS and CDR2 YFSETQ. The CDR3 length is 12 residues. The ends were cut back, 0 bases at V and 5 bases at J, with 6 bases in the middle. The CDR3: CASSLVSDEQYF. CDR3 sequence (DNA): TGCGCCAGCAGCTTGGTGTCGGACGAGCAGTACTTC.

The V and J genes are TRBV30 and TRBJ2-3, with 10 bases identical to TRBD2. In germline, CDR1 is GTSNPN, CDR2 SVGIG (reference sequence). The ends lost 0 bases at V and 2 bases at J; junction bases unmatched: 8. The CDR3 runs 17 residues. In DNA form, the CDR3 reads TGTGCCTGGAGTGTCGGAACCAGCGGGAGGGTCACAGATACGCAGTATTTT. Amino acid sequence: CAWSVGTSGRVTDTQYF.

This chain connects TRBV7-2 to TRBJ2-7, with TRBD1 matching 7 bases. The junction had 6 bases not matched to a gene; V was cut back by 5 bases and J by 5 bases. Germline CDR1 reads SGHTA; CDR2 reads FQGNSA. The CDR3 spans 13 residues. CDR3: CASSLKTGHEQYV. For the CDR3, the DNA is TGTGCCAGCAGCCTAAAGACAGGGCACGAGCAGTACGTC.

The chain carries TRBV12-3 or TRBV12-4 and TRBJ1-2; D unresolved. This CDR3 is 13 amino acids long. V lost 3 bases to trimming and J lost 4 bases, with 9 bases between them. CDR3 in amino acids: CASSFSGGYGYTF. The CDR3 DNA follows: TGTGCCAGCAGTTTCTCGGGTGGCTATGGCTACACCTTC.

The rearrangement uses TRBV3-1 and TRBJ2-5; weak D call: TRBD2 (6 bases). Germline V gene sequence: CDR1 LGHDT, CDR2 YNNKEL (reference sequence). The CDR3 totals 15 residues. Trimming pared 4 bases from V and 2 bases from J, leaving 14 bases between. CDR3 DNA sequence: TGTGCCAGCAGCCCCCGGATGGGACTGCAAGAGACCCAGTACTTC. Its protein product is CASSPRMGLQETQYF.

This chain uses TRBV30 with TRBJ1-5; D unresolved. Deletions cut 4 bases from V and 0 bases from J, with 4 bases between. The length of the CDR3 is 12 residues. CDR1 and CDR2 (germline): GTSNPN, SVGIG (reference sequence). The CDR3 here is CAWTASNQPQHF. The CDR3 DNA is TGTGCCTGGACGGCTAGCAATCAGCCCCAGCATTTT.

V is TRBV7-2 and J is TRBJ1-2, with TRBD1 matching 7 bases. The germline V gene has CDR1 SGHTA and CDR2 FQGNSA. This CDR3 has 14 amino acids. After removal of 5 bases from V and 5 bases from J, the junction contained 8 bases not matched to a gene. DNA of the CDR3: TGTGCCAGCAGCACGGAGGGGGCTGGGTATGGCTACACCTTC. This codes for CASSTEGAGYGYTF.

This sequence joins TRBV25-1 and TRBJ2-1; D is possibly TRBD1 or TRBD2 (5 bases each). Trimming stripped 8 bases from V and 5 bases from J, with 13 bases between. CDR1 and CDR2 (germline): MGHDK, SYGVNS. The length of the CDR3 is 13 residues. The CDR3 sequence: CASSGTANNEQFF. CDR3 sequence (DNA): TGTGCCAGCTCAGGGACGGCAAACAATGAGCAGTTCTTC.

The V and J genes are TRBV19 and TRBJ2-3; 9 positions agree with TRBD1. The CDR3 has 14 residues. Germline lookup yields CDR1 LNHDA and CDR2 SQIVND (reference sequence). Trimming took 8 bases from V and 4 from J; bases not matched to a gene: 7. CDR3 bases: TGTGCCAGTCGGGACAGGGCCCATCCAGATACGCAGTATTTT. Its protein product is CASRDRAHPDTQYF.

This clonotype was seen a single time. This sequence joins TRBV5-1 and TRBJ2-2; D is unresolved. The V and J ends lost 0 bases and 4 bases respectively, with 10 bases between them. The CDR3 runs 15 residues. Germline values: CDR1 SGHRS, CDR2 YFSETQ. The CDR3 region is CASSLAAATTGELFF. CDR3 in DNA: TGCGCCAGCAGCTTGGCCGCAGCTACCACCGGGGAGCTGTTTTTT.

J is TRBJ2-6 and V is TRBV7-3; D unresolved. V was clipped by 4 bases and J by 1 base, with 8 bases between them. CDR3 length: 15 residues. Germline V CDR1 and CDR2: SGHTA, FQGTGA. The CDR3 coding sequence is TGTGCCAGCAGCTCCTCCGCTTCTGGGGCCAACGTCCTGACTTTC. It is translated as CASSSSASGANVLTF.

V is TRBV9 and J is TRBJ1-1; tentative D call: TRBD1 (5 bases). Trimming removed 6 bases at V and 9 bases at J, with 18 bases between. The CDR3 has 13 amino acids. The germline gives CDR1 SGDLS, CDR2 YYNGEE. The CDR3 DNA is TGTGCCAGCACACGATTGGGGGTCAAAAAAGCTTTCTTT. It encodes CASTRLGVKKAFF.

This rearrangement joins TRBV3-1 to TRBJ1-1; 8 bases match TRBD1. Germline loops: CDR1 LGHDT, CDR2 YNNKEL (reference sequence). This CDR3 is 16 amino acids long. J was trimmed by 0 bases and V by 4 bases; bases with no gene match: 7. The CDR3 is CASSPRTGRVNTEAFF. CDR3 bases: TGTGCCAGCAGCCCGAGGACAGGGAGGGTGAACACTGAAGCTTTCTTT.

The chain recombines TRBV19 with TRBJ1-5; possible D gene TRBD1, 5 bases. V lost 3 bases, J lost 6 bases, and 9 bases lay in between. The CDR3 length is 13 residues. Germline V lookup: CDR1 LNHDA, CDR2 SQIVND (reference sequence). As DNA, the CDR3 is TGTGCCAGTAGTATCGAGGGGCTTCAGCCCCAGCATTTT. As protein: CASSIEGLQPQHF.

This clonotype appeared a single time. The CDR3 coding sequence is TGTGCCAGCAGCTTAGAGGACGGAGAGCAGTTCTTC. Translation: CASSLEDGEQFF. The chain is built from TRBV7-2 and TRBJ2-1, with D uncertain. The CDR3 has 12 amino acids. Per the germline V gene, CDR1 is SGHTA and CDR2 is FQGNSA. The V gene lost 1 base and the J gene lost 10 bases, with 8 bases spanning the gap.

The rearrangement uses TRBV28 and TRBJ1-2; D not resolved. The ends were cut back, 4 bases at V and 2 bases at J, with 5 bases in the middle. CDR3 size: 12 residues. The germline gives CDR1 MDHEN, CDR2 SYDVKM. Written as DNA, the CDR3 is TGTGCCAGCAGTTGGTGGAACTATGGCTACACCTTC. Translating it yields CASSWWNYGYTF.